This is a list of T cell receptor beta chains from one sample in a study of blood T cell repertoires in COVID-19. Sequencing was performed with immunoSEQ multiplex PCR; in TCRdb, only in-frame clones are kept and a portion is missing. Here the sample spans around 260,000 clones, approximately 86% being singletons. Sequenced sample: peripheral blood. These receptors were taken from a young man with active or convalescent COVID-19. Both conserved end residues are part of each CDR3. D genes are given only for firm matches. Rows give clone size only sometimes, using once, few, many, or a class for an expanded clone.

j_call | d_call | clone_size | v_call | cdr3_nt | cdr3_aa
TRBJ1-2 | TRBD1 | NA | TRBV6-5 | TGTGCCAGCAGAACCGGGACAGACTTATATGGCTACACCTTC | CASRTGTDLYGYTF
TRBJ2-7 | NA | NA | TRBV4-3 | TGCGCCAGCAGCCAAGGGATTCACAGCTCCTACGAGCAGTACTTC | CASSQGIHSSYEQYF
TRBJ2-1 | TRBD1 | NA | TRBV7-2 | TGTGCCAGCAGCTATAGCCCGGACAGGGGACGTGAGCAGTTCTTC | CASSYSPDRGREQFF
TRBJ2-3 | TRBD2 | NA | TRBV7-2 | TGTGCCAGCAGCTTATTTAGCGGGTCCCTGGTGGATACGCAGTATTTT | CASSLFSGSLVDTQYF
TRBJ2-1 | TRBD2 | NA | TRBV9 | TGTGCCAGTTCGGGGGGGAAGCCGAGGAATGAGCAGTTCTTC | CASSGGKPRNEQFF
TRBJ2-3 | NA | NA | TRBV2 | TGTGCCAGCAGAGGGGGACTACGTAGCACAGATACGCAGTATTTT | CASRGGLRSTDTQYF
TRBJ2-3 | TRBD2 | NA | TRBV9 | TGTGCCAGCAGCCTAACTAGCGGGGGCACAGATACGCAGTATTTT | CASSLTSGGTDTQYF
TRBJ1-4 | TRBD1 | NA | TRBV7-9 | TGTGCCAGCAGCAGGGGGCTTCAAGAAAAACTGTTTTTT | CASSRGLQEKLFF
TRBJ2-7 | TRBD2 | NA | TRBV4-2 | TGTGCCAGCAGCCAAGGCACACCGGGACTACCCTCCTACGAGCAGTACTTC | CASSQGTPGLPSYEQYF
TRBJ2-1 | TRBD2 | NA | TRBV15 | TGTGCCACCAGCAGAGGGCCTAGCGGACGCAATGAGCAGTTCTTC | CATSRGPSGRNEQFF
TRBJ2-3 | NA | NA | TRBV24-1 | TGTGCCACCGGGCGACGGGGGTCTACAGATACGCAGTATTTT | CATGRRGSTDTQYF
TRBJ2-3 | NA | NA | TRBV3-1/TRBV3-2 | TGTGCCAGCAGCCAAGATGGTGGGAGGACAGATACGCAGTATTTT | CASSQDGGRTDTQYF
TRBJ2-6 | NA | NA | TRBV4-2 | TGTGCCAGCAGCCAAGAATATGGTTCGGGTGGGGCCAACGTCCTGACTTTC | CASSQEYGSGGANVLTF
TRBJ1-1 | NA | NA | TRBV5-1 | TGCGCCAGCAGCTTGTGGGGGGACACTGAAGCTTTCTTT | CASSLWGDTEAFF
TRBJ1-6 | NA | NA | TRBV10-3 | TGTGCCATCAGTGAGTCGGACCAGGGCTTTAGCTCCTATAATTCACCCCTCCACTTT | CAISESDQGFSSYNSPLHF
TRBJ2-7 | TRBD1 | NA | TRBV3-1/TRBV3-2 | TGTGCCAGCAGCGCCGGGACAGGGGACCACGAGCAGTACTTC | CASSAGTGDHEQYF
TRBJ2-2 | TRBD1 | NA | TRBV7-9 | TGTGCCAGCAGCTCCACAAAGACAGGGGGCACCACCGGGGAGCTGTTTTTT | CASSSTKTGGTTGELFF
TRBJ2-7 | TRBD2 | NA | TRBV6-6 | TGTGCCAGCACTCGGACTAGTCGGGACCGGTACTTC | CASTRTSRDRYF
TRBJ2-2 | TRBD1 | once | TRBV9 | TGTGCCAGCAGCGCCTGGGACAGGGTAAACACCGGGGAGCTGTTTTTT | CASSAWDRVNTGELFF
TRBJ1-5 | NA | NA | TRBV19 | TGTGCCAGTAGTGGGGACTCAGAACGTGGTCAGCCCCAGCATTTT | CASSGDSERGQPQHF
TRBJ2-1 | NA | NA | TRBV5-1 | TGCGCCAGCAGCTTTGGGGGCGGCTACAATGAGCAGTTCTTC | CASSFGGGYNEQFF
TRBJ2-2 | TRBD1 | NA | TRBV9 | TGTGCCAGCAGCGCTGTAGGGACAGGGTTTCCCGGGGAGCTGTTTTTT | CASSAVGTGFPGELFF
TRBJ1-3 | TRBD1 | NA | TRBV7-9 | TGTGCCAGCAGCTGGGGGGACAGCCAATCCTCTGGAAACACCATATATTTT | CASSWGDSQSSGNTIYF
TRBJ2-7 | TRBD1 | few | TRBV11-2 | TGTGCCAGCAGCCTTGAGACAGGGCCCTACGAGCAGTACTTC | CASSLETGPYEQYF
TRBJ2-3 | TRBD2 | once | TRBV3-1/TRBV3-2 | TGTGCCAGCAGCTGGACTAGATCCGAAGATACGCAGTATTTT | CASSWTRSEDTQYF
TRBJ2-7 | TRBD2 | NA | TRBV3-1/TRBV3-2 | TGTGCCAGCAGCCAAAGCGGGAACTCCTACGAGCAGTACTTC | CASSQSGNSYEQYF
TRBJ2-7 | TRBD2 | NA | TRBV3-1/TRBV3-2 | TGTGCCAGCAGCCCCACTAGCGGGCCCGGCTACGAGCAGTACTTC | CASSPTSGPGYEQYF
TRBJ2-1 | TRBD2 | NA | TRBV5-6 | TGTGCCAGCAGCTTGGGACTAGCGGCAAATGAGCAGTTCTTC | CASSLGLAANEQFF
TRBJ2-2 | NA | NA | TRBV5-1 | TGCGCCAGCAGCCGCCAGGGACAGAACACCGGGGAGCTGTTTTTT | CASSRQGQNTGELFF
TRBJ2-1 | NA | NA | TRBV10-3 | TGTGCCATCAGTCCTCTGGGCGGGGGCTATTACAATGAGCAGTTCTTC | CAISPLGGGYYNEQFF
TRBJ2-3 | NA | NA | TRBV3-1/TRBV3-2 | TGTGCCAGCAGCTCTAGGTTCTCTAGCACAGATACGCAGTATTTT | CASSSRFSSTDTQYF
TRBJ1-1 | TRBD1 | few | TRBV6-5 | TGTGCCAGCAGTTACTCCCCAGGGGGCACTGAAGCTTTCTTT | CASSYSPGGTEAFF
TRBJ2-7 | NA | NA | TRBV7-3 | TGTGCCAGCAGCCCAACGGACTCCTCCTACGAGCAGTACTTC | CASSPTDSSYEQYF
TRBJ2-7 | TRBD2 | NA | TRBV4-2 | TGTGCCAGCAGCCGTACTAGCGGGGGCCCCTACGAGCAGTACTTC | CASSRTSGGPYEQYF
TRBJ2-7 | NA | few | TRBV5-6 | TGTGCCAGCACCCTGGCGTGGGGCAACGAGCAGTACTTC | CASTLAWGNEQYF
TRBJ2-1 | TRBD2 | NA | TRBV14 | TGTGCCAGCAGCCTTAGCGGGAGGGCCGGAGGGCAGTTCTTC | CASSLSGRAGGQFF
TRBJ2-5 | NA | NA | TRBV12-3/TRBV12-4 | TGTGCCAGCAGTTTTAGGGGTGGAGAGACCCAGTACTTC | CASSFRGGETQYF
TRBJ2-5 | TRBD1 | NA | TRBV5-8 | TGTGCCAGCAGCCTTCGGGACAGGAGCCAAGAGACCCAGTACTTC | CASSLRDRSQETQYF
TRBJ2-7 | TRBD2 | NA | TRBV27 | TGTGCCAGCAGTGAAAAGGGACTACCGAGACTTTCGTTC | CASSEKGLPRLSF
TRBJ1-3 | NA | NA | TRBV13 | TGTGCCAGCAGCTTAACGGGGATACGAAACACCATATATTTT | CASSLTGIRNTIYF
TRBJ1-4 | NA | NA | TRBV2 | TGTGCCAGCTCCGTAAGAGCAACTAATGAAAAACTGTTTTTT | CASSVRATNEKLFF
TRBJ1-4 | NA | NA | TRBV30 | TGTGCCTGGAGTGGAGGTAGGGGTGAAAAACTGTTTTTT | CAWSGGRGEKLFF
TRBJ2-1 | TRBD2 | NA | TRBV9 | TGTGCCAGCAGCCCCGCCGGGTTGGCGGGAGCTGATGAGCAGTTCTTC | CASSPAGLAGADEQFF
TRBJ1-5 | TRBD1 | NA | TRBV28 | TGTGCCAGCAGTTCTTACACCAGGGGGCGATCTCAGCCCCAGCATTTT | CASSSYTRGRSQPQHF
TRBJ1-5 | NA | NA | TRBV12-3/TRBV12-4 | TGTGCCAGCAGCGCCGACAGTCGACAGCCCCAGCATTTT | CASSADSRQPQHF
TRBJ1-5 | NA | NA | TRBV6-5 | TGTGCCACCCAGAATCCGGGTCCCCAGCATTTT | CATQNPGPQHF
TRBJ2-2 | TRBD2 | NA | TRBV9 | TGTGCCAGCAGCGTAGGACTAGCGGGAGCGCCCAACACCGGGGAGCTGTTTTTT | CASSVGLAGAPNTGELFF
TRBJ1-1 | NA | few | TRBV7-9 | TGTGCCAGCAGCAACACAGGGTACGGTGAAGCTTTCTTT | CASSNTGYGEAFF